This T cell receptor (beta chain) derives from a study of T cells in Graves' hyperthyroidism and ophthalmopathy. Overall study results and limits: The blood repertoire included most of the expanded thyroid clonotypes above 0.001.

This clonotype was seen a few times. Its specificity is not known. In patients aged 18 to 65, hyperthyroidism was newly diagnosed, with duration under 2 months. RNA transcripts were the template for amplifying TCR beta CDR3 regions. A set of HTBI primers served as the primers for a first-round RT-PCR of the TCR CDR3. TCRdb passed the multiplex PCR reads through MiXCR, listing each CDR3 protein once. Altogether about 550,000 distinct CDR3 sequences are present, 20% being singletons, with the ten largest covering about 26%. Sequencing input: blood. The TCR comes from a man aged 18-30 years with Graves' hyperthyroidism.

The CDR3 protein is CASSPPNQETQYF. Written as DNA, the CDR3 is TGTGCCAGCAGCCCCCCCAACCAAGAGACCCAGTACTTC. V gene TRBV11-2 combines with J gene TRBJ2-5; D not resolved. Germline V gives CDR1 SGHAT, CDR2 FQNNGV. This CDR3 is 13 amino acids long. V gave up 5 bases and J gave up 0 bases, with 7 bases separating them.